The 23 T cell receptor beta chains in this list originate from one sample, sequenced in a study of regulatory T cells in long-lasting Graves disease. In building TCR beta libraries, iRepertoire HTBI primers were used together with Arm-PCR of CDR3 regions. One entry per CDR3 protein, called by TCRdb with MiXCR from the multiplex PCR reads. The table includes approximately 400,000 distinct CDR3 sequences, 14% to 15% detected once. Specified time point: newly diagnosed GD, antithyroid drugs for less than 3 months. Scientists built the TCR library using RNA that was extracted from PBMCs. The sample was also linked to a second study, of T cells in Graves' hyperthyroidism and ophthalmopathy.

The input for sequencing was peripheral blood mononuclear cells (PBMCs), taken at new diagnosis, from a patient treated with antithyroid drugs. Receptors originate from a young woman with Graves disease.

This clonotype showed up many times. The chain joins TRBV30 to TRBJ1-1, with TRBD1 matching 8 bases. The CDR3 sequence is 15 residues long. Per germline, CDR1 GTSNPN and CDR2 SVGIG (reference sequence). The V and J ends lost 0 bases and 1 base, in that order; junction bases with no gene match: 4. CDR3 residues: CAWSVLGTGNTEAFF. The CDR3 DNA follows: TGTGCCTGGAGTGTACTTGGGACAGGGAACACTGAAGCTTTCTTT.

In its sample, this clonotype was seen many times. This chain connects TRBV20-1 to TRBJ2-5; 11 nucleotides line up with TRBD2. V was pared by 4 bases and J by 3 bases, with 4 bases of the junction left unmatched. The germline V gene encodes CDR1 DFQATT and CDR2 SNEGSKA (reference sequence). The CDR3 is made up of 14 amino acids. CDR3 DNA sequence: TGCAGTGCTACCCGACTAGCGGGGAAAGAGACCCAGTACTTC. Residues: CSATRLAGKETQYF.

As for this clonotype: A much bigger clone sits one base away, suggesting this may be a read error. The chain employs TRBV11-3 and TRBJ2-2; maybe TRBD2 (6 bases). The V and J ends lost 5 bases and 8 bases respectively, with 27 bases between them. The CDR3 runs 18 residues. Germline lookup yields CDR1 SGHNT and CDR2 YENEEA. Here the CDR3 DNA reads TGTGCCAGCAGCCCCCTGCCTGGGGACGCGGGGCTCACGGGGGAGCTGTTTTTT. It codes for CASSPLPGDAGLTGELFF. The complete variable domain, with remaining parts taken from reference TRBV11-3 and TRBJ2-2, reads EAGVVQSPRYKIIEKKQPVAFWCNPISGHNTLYWYLQNLGQGPELLIRYENEEAVDDSQLPKDRFSAERLKGVDSTLKIQPAELGDSAVYLCASSPLPGDAGLTGELFFGEGSRLTVL.

This clonotype has more than one count but fewer than ten. The chain uses TRBV24-1 and TRBJ2-1; possible D gene TRBD2, 6 bases. V lost 0 bases to trimming and J lost 7 bases, with 21 bases between them. CDR3 length: 18 amino acids. Germline V CDR1 and CDR2: KGHDR, SFDVKD. This CDR3 reads CATSDLPLRDSGGNEQFF. CDR3 DNA sequence: TGTGCCACCAGTGATTTGCCGCTCCGGGACTCCGGCGGAAATGAGCAGTTCTTC.

This clonotype was counted ten times or more. This sequence joins TRBV7-9 and TRBJ2-1, with D possibly called TRBD1 or TRBD2 (6 bases each). Trimming removed 5 bases at V and 6 bases at J, with 14 bases between. The CDR3 consists of 14 residues. Germline CDR1 and CDR2: SEHNR and FQNEAQ (reference sequence). The CDR3 reads CASSPQGLVNEQFF. The DNA of the CDR3 is TGTGCCAGCAGCCCACAGGGACTTGTCAATGAGCAGTTCTTC.

In this sample, this clonotype turned up a few times. This sequence joins TRBV15 and TRBJ2-2; 8 bases are shared with TRBD1. Unmatched junction bases numbered 1, after V lost 2 bases and J lost 5 bases. This CDR3 is 14 amino acids long. Per the germline V gene, CDR1 is LNHNV and CDR2 is YYDKDF (reference sequence). CDR3 bases: TGTGCCACCAGCAGAAGACAGGGGACCGGGGAGCTGTTTTTT. Amino acids: CATSRRQGTGELFF. The whole variable domain, filled in from reference TRBV15 and TRBJ2-2, reads DAMVIQNPRYQVTQFGKPVTLSCSQTLNHNVMYWYQQKSSQAPKLLFHYYDKDFNNEADTPDNFQSRRPNTSFCFLDIRSPGLGDTAMYLCATSRRQGTGELFFGEGSRLTVL.

This clonotype was seen at least ten times. The CDR3 DNA reads as TGTGCCAGCCGTGAGGAAAGCTCCTACAATGAGCAGTTCTTC. It yields the protein CASREESSYNEQFF. This sequence joins TRBV18 and TRBJ2-1; no reliable D call. The germline V gene encodes CDR1 KGHSH and CDR2 LQKENI. This CDR3 is built from 14 residues. V was trimmed by 8 bases and J by 0 bases, leaving 11 bases between them.

This chain links TRBV3-1 with TRBJ1-6; D is possibly TRBD1 (5 bases). CDR1 is LGHDT and CDR2 is YNNKEL in the germline V gene (reference sequence). This CDR3 is 14 amino acids long. V lost 4 bases and J 14 bases, leaving 18 bases between the germline ends. CDR3 sequence (DNA): TGTGCCAGCAGCCGTGTCGGGGGGGTGATCGCCCTCCACTTT. It is translated as CASSRVGGVIALHF.

A few counts support this clonotype. The chain joins TRBV19 to TRBJ2-1, with D possibly matching TRBD1 (5 bases). The germline gives CDR1 LNHDA, CDR2 SQIVND (reference sequence). The CDR3 runs to 13 residues. Trimming cost V 0 bases and J 8 bases, with 8 bases left between them. The CDR3 region is CASSIDGAYEQFF. CDR3 nucleotide sequence: TGTGCCAGTAGTATAGATGGGGCCTATGAGCAGTTCTTC.

This clonotype was picked up many times. One end of the junction is discordant with germline, which a read error may explain. The CDR3 here is CASSIAGSYNEQFF. CDR3 nucleotides: TGTGCCAGCAGTATAGCGGGCTCCTACAATGAGCAGTTCTTC. The rearrangement uses TRBV19 and TRBJ2-1; the match to TRBD2 covers 7 bases. CDR3 length: 14 residues. CDR1 and CDR2 (germline): LNHDA, SQIVND (reference sequence).

There are many counts of this clonotype. The V and J genes are TRBV3-1 and TRBJ2-2; D uncertain. V was shortened by 1 base and J by 4 bases, with 1 base between the two germline ends. The CDR3 extends over 12 amino acids. In germline, CDR1 is LGHDT, CDR2 YNNKEL (reference sequence). The CDR3 sequence is CASSQVTGELFF. The DNA of the CDR3 is TGTGCCAGCAGCCAAGTCACCGGGGAGCTGTTTTTT.

This clonotype was detected ten times or more. The V and J genes are TRBV3-1 and TRBJ2-1; D could derive from TRBD1 or TRBD2 (5 bases each). This CDR3 region has 15 residues. The germline CDR1 and CDR2 sequences are LGHDT and YNNKEL (reference sequence). V lost 5 bases, J lost 4 bases, and 15 bases lay in between. CDR3 sequence (DNA): TGTGCCAGCAGCGACGGACGGGACCTATACAATGAGCAGTTCTTC. As protein: CASSDGRDLYNEQFF.

The chain combines TRBV11-2 with TRBJ2-3; 11 positions match TRBD2. CDR1 is SGHAT, CDR2 FQNNGV, per germline. The V gene end was trimmed by 3 bases and the J gene end by 4 bases; junction bases not matched to a gene: 12. The CDR3 runs 18 residues. The CDR3 DNA reads as TGTGCCAGCAGCTTCCTTAGCGGGAGGGCCCTCCTGCCAGATACGCAGTATTTT. Translating it yields CASSFLSGRALLPDTQYF.

This clonotype was recorded many times. The chain joins TRBV28 to TRBJ2-4; 10 bases align to TRBD1. With 3 bases clipped from V and 6 bases from J, the junction kept 5 bases outside the gene matches. Germline CDR1 reads MDHEN; CDR2 reads SYDVKM. The CDR3 is 15 residues long. The CDR3, as DNA: TGTGCCAGCAGTTTGACCGGACAGGGGGGAAACATTCAGTACTTC. It encodes CASSLTGQGGNIQYF.

This clonotype was seen many times. This chain connects TRBV29-1 to TRBJ1-1; D unresolved. V lost 4 bases and J 7 bases, leaving 7 bases between the germline ends. This CDR3 region has 10 residues. CDR1 is SQVTM, CDR2 ANQGSEA, per germline. CDR3 sequence (DNA): TGCAGCGTTGTAAGGAATGAAGCTTTCTTT. It yields the protein CSVVRNEAFF.

The V and J genes are TRBV10-3 and TRBJ2-5; 7 nucleotides line up with TRBD1. The germline V gene encodes CDR1 ENHRY and CDR2 SYGVKD. This CDR3 is 13 amino acids long. V trimming: 5 bases; J trimming: 2 bases; junction bases outside the gene matches: 2. The CDR3 region is CAISSQGQETQYF. The CDR3 DNA follows: TGTGCCATCAGTTCACAGGGGCAAGAGACCCAGTACTTC.

This chain uses TRBV15 with TRBJ1-4; D remains unclear. V lost 1 base to trimming and J lost 7 bases, with 13 bases between them. CDR3 size: 15 residues. Germline CDR1 is LNHNV and CDR2 is YYDKDF (reference sequence). The CDR3 here is CATSRGGGRREKLFF. CDR3 coding DNA: TGTGCCACCAGCAGAGGTGGAGGGAGGCGTGAAAAACTGTTTTTT.

This clonotype was observed at least ten times. Here the CDR3 reads CASSFRTSGRRADTQYF. Written as DNA, the CDR3 is TGTGCCAGCAGCTTCCGGACTAGCGGGAGGAGGGCAGATACGCAGTATTTT. The chain recombines TRBV11-2 with TRBJ2-3, with TRBD2 matching over 14 bases. Per the germline V gene, CDR1 is SGHAT and CDR2 is FQNNGV. CDR3 length equals 17 residues. V was clipped by 3 bases and J by 4 bases; unmatched bases: 6. Based on the CDR3 plus reference TRBV11-2 and TRBJ2-3, the full variable domain is EAGVAQSPRYKIIEKRQSVAFWCNPISGHATLYWYQQILGQGPKLLIQFQNNGVVDDSQLPKDRFSAERLKGVDSTLKIQPAKLEDSAVYLCASSFRTSGRRADTQYFGPGTRLTVL.

This clonotype was detected a few times. The rearrangement links TRBV30 to TRBJ2-3; the match to TRBD2 covers 7 bases. V lost 3 bases to trimming and J lost 0 bases; unmatched junction nucleotides: 3. CDR3 length: 14 amino acids. Germline V lookup: CDR1 GTSNPN, CDR2 SVGIG (reference sequence). CDR3 DNA sequence: TGTGCCTGGAGGGTGGGAGGGAGCACAGATACGCAGTATTTT. Its protein product is CAWRVGGSTDTQYF.

There are a few counts of this clonotype. The junction differs from germline at one of its ends, possibly a read error. This chain links TRBV11-2 with TRBJ1-2; 7 bases line up with TRBD1. This CDR3 region has 13 residues. Looked up from germline, CDR1 is SGHAT and CDR2 is FQNNGV. The DNA of the CDR3 is TGTGCCAGCAGTTCACAGGGGCGCTATGGCTGCACCTTC. Translation gives CASSSQGRYGCTF.

A single count supports this clonotype. This may be a read error, as it is one base from a much larger clone. This chain joins TRBV2 and TRBJ2-4, with D tentatively TRBD1 or TRBD2 (5 bases each). Matching the DNA end better, TRBJ2-1 makes the J call doubtful. Germline loops: CDR1 SNHLY, CDR2 FYNNEI. The CDR3 runs 13 residues. The CDR3 loop reads CASSQVSVGDQFF. In DNA form, the CDR3 reads TGTGCCAGCAGCCAAGTATCCGTGGGGGACCAGTTCTTC.

V is TRBV12-3 or TRBV12-4 and J is TRBJ1-4, with TRBD1 as a possible D gene (6 bases). CDR3 size: 15 residues. V was pared by 5 bases and J by 3 bases, with 13 bases between. DNA of the CDR3: TGTGCCAGCAGTCAGGGGCCCCGGGCTAATGAAAAACTGTTTTTT. This translates into CASSQGPRANEKLFF.

This clonotype was counted at least ten times. CDR3 DNA sequence: TGTGCCTGGAGTCGAGGGCGGGAGCACTACAATGAGCAGTTCTTC. Protein product: CAWSRGREHYNEQFF. The rearrangement links TRBV30 to TRBJ2-1; TRBD2 agrees at 7 bases. The CDR3 has 15 residues. V dropped 2 bases and J dropped 3; count of bases not matched to a gene: 7. Germline loops: CDR1 GTSNPN, CDR2 SVGIG (reference sequence).